The 19 T cell receptor beta chains below come from one sample, sequenced in a study of CD8 T cells in Susac syndrome. A quantity of roughly 0.5 to 1 ug RNA underwent reverse transcription using random hexamers. TCRdb recomputed calls from the immunoSEQ multiplex PCR reads with MiXCR, one row per CDR3 protein. Of around 100,000 distinct CDR3 sequences listed, 95% are singletons. Sequenced input: CD8+ T cells from PBMCs. These receptors originate from a human donor with Susac syndrome.

The CDR3 reads CASSQEGAGSAGELFF. The DNA for the CDR3 is TGCGCCAGCAGCCAAGAGGGGGCAGGCTCGGCCGGGGAGCTGTTTTTT. The chain employs TRBV4-1 and TRBJ2-2; D might be TRBD1 (6 bases). The CDR3 has 16 residues. CDR1 MGHRA and CDR2 YSYEKL come from the germline V gene. Trimming left V 0 bases short and J 6 bases short, with 14 bases between.

This chain links TRBV12-5 with TRBJ2-5; 7 nucleotides match TRBD2. V trimming: 1 base; J trimming: 5 bases; junction bases outside the gene matches: 13. The CDR3 contains 17 residues. CDR1 is LGHNT and CDR2 is FRNRAP in the germline V gene. CDR3 nucleotides: TGTGCTAGTGGTTTGGACAACCGGGAGGACCTTCTGGAGACCCAGTACTTC. As protein: CASGLDNREDLLETQYF.

This sequence joins TRBV7-3 and TRBJ2-2; TRBD2 agrees at 10 bases. This CDR3 region has 16 residues. Germline V gene lookup returns CDR1 SGHTA and CDR2 FQGTGA. V lost 1 base, J lost 2 bases, and 1 base stayed unmatched. The CDR3 DNA follows: TGTGCCAGCAGCTTAATAGCGGGGGGAAACACCGGGGAGCTGTTTTTT. Amino acids: CASSLIAGGNTGELFF.

CDR3 sequence (DNA): TGCGCCAGCGGTGAGGGTATGAACACTGAAGCTTTCTTT. It translates to CASGEGMNTEAFF. The chain uses TRBV5-1 and TRBJ1-1; no clear D. Germline CDR1 is SGHRS and CDR2 is YFSETQ. V lost 7 bases, J lost 0 bases, and 10 bases lay in between. The CDR3 has 13 amino acids.

The chain combines TRBV18 with TRBJ2-5; D is possibly TRBD1 or TRBD2 (5 bases each). Trimming left V 3 bases short and J 5 bases short, with 10 bases between. CDR3 size: 13 residues. Looked up from germline, CDR1 is KGHSH and CDR2 is LQKENI. The CDR3, as DNA: TGTGCCAGCTCACCCGCCTGGGGGGAGACCCAGTACTTC. It translates to CASSPAWGETQYF. Full variable domain (outside the CDR3, taken from reference TRBV18 and TRBJ2-5): NAGVMQNPRHLVRRRGQEARLRCSPMKGHSHVYWYRQLPEEGLKFMVYLQKENIIDESGMPKERFSAEFPKEGPSILRIQQVVRGDSAAYFCASSPAWGETQYFGPGTRLLVL.

J is TRBJ1-5 and V is TRBV6-5, with D maybe TRBD1 (6 bases). Germline values: CDR1 MNHEY, CDR2 SVGAGI. The CDR3 is 13 residues long. The V end lost 5 bases, the J end lost 4 bases, and 9 bases lay between the germline ends. CDR3 protein: CASSTTGNQPQHF. CDR3 DNA sequence: TGTGCCAGCAGTACTACAGGGAATCAGCCCCAGCATTTT.

V is TRBV5-1 and J is TRBJ2-3; no clear D gene. There are 14 residues in the CDR3. V was clipped by 1 base and J by 2 bases, with 8 bases between them. In germline, CDR1 is SGHRS, CDR2 YFSETQ. CDR3 nucleotide sequence: TGCGCCAGCAGCTTGTATTCCACCACAGATACGCAGTATTTT. It yields the protein CASSLYSTTDTQYF.

This clonotype was seen once. V and J are TRBV7-3 and TRBJ2-1, with a possible D match to TRBD2 (6 bases). V lost 5 bases to trimming and J lost 0 bases, with 11 bases between them. CDR3 size: 15 residues. Germline CDR1 is SGHTA and CDR2 is FQGTGA. CDR3 region: CASSMTRNSYNEQFF. CDR3 DNA sequence: TGTGCCAGCAGCATGACTAGGAACTCCTACAATGAGCAGTTCTTC.

This rearrangement joins TRBV15 to TRBJ2-7, with 7 bases matching TRBD2. Losses at the gene ends were 4 bases for V and 1 base for J; bases not matched to a gene: 7. The CDR3 runs 15 residues. Germline lookup yields CDR1 LNHNV and CDR2 YYDKDF (reference sequence). The CDR3 protein is CATSIGAGPSYEQYF. CDR3 in DNA: TGTGCCACCAGCATAGGAGCGGGGCCGTCCTACGAGCAGTACTTC. Full variable domain (remainder filled in from reference TRBV15 and TRBJ2-7): DAMVIQNPRYQVTQFGKPVTLSCSQTLNHNVMYWYQQKSSQAPKLLFHYYDKDFNNEADTPDNFQSRRPNTSFCFLDIRSPGLGDTAMYLCATSIGAGPSYEQYFGPGTRLTVT.

The chain uses TRBV4-1 and TRBJ2-1; TRBD2 agrees at 8 bases. The CDR3 contains 18 residues. With 0 bases clipped from V and 4 bases from J, the junction kept 11 bases outside the gene matches. Germline V gives CDR1 MGHRA, CDR2 YSYEKL. DNA of the CDR3: TGCGCCAGCAGCCAAGAGCCCCATGTAGAGCGGGGGTACAATGAGCAGTTCTTC. The encoded protein is CASSQEPHVERGYNEQFF.

The V gene is TRBV27, the J gene TRBJ2-7; 10 nucleotides agree with TRBD1. Germline V gene sequence: CDR1 MNHEY, CDR2 SMNVEV (reference sequence). CDR3 length: 14 residues. Trimming cost V 5 bases and J 5 bases; bases outside gene matches: 6. DNA for the CDR3: TGTGCCAGCAGTGGGCGGGGACAGGGGAACGAGCAGTACTTC. This gives the protein CASSGRGQGNEQYF.

V is TRBV12-3 or TRBV12-4 and J is TRBJ1-2, with D possibly being TRBD1 (6 bases). V was trimmed by 6 bases and J by 4 bases, leaving 12 bases between them. This CDR3 has 13 amino acids. The DNA of the CDR3 is TGTGCCAGCAGCCCCAGGGGTGGCTATGGCTACACCTTC. Protein sequence: CASSPRGGYGYTF.

The chain joins TRBV6-1 to TRBJ2-7, with D uncertain. This CDR3 has 14 residues. The V end lost 0 bases, the J end lost 3 bases, and 9 bases lay between the germline ends. Germline loops: CDR1 MNHNS, CDR2 SASEGT. CDR3 bases: TGTGCCAGCAGTGAAGCTCACAGCATCTACGAGCAGTACTTC. Protein: CASSEAHSIYEQYF.

The chain uses TRBV13 and TRBJ2-1; 8 bases line up with TRBD2. CDR1 is PRHDT and CDR2 is FYEKMQ in the germline V gene (reference sequence). The trim removed 5 bases at V and 4 bases at J, leaving 13 bases unmatched. The CDR3 totals 17 residues. CDR3 protein: CASSTRASGLGYNEQFF. For the CDR3, the DNA is TGTGCCAGCAGCACCCGAGCTAGCGGGCTCGGATACAATGAGCAGTTCTTC.

The gene calls are TRBV24-1 and TRBJ2-3; TRBD2 matches at 11 bases. Trimming at V came to 1 base and at J to 4 bases, leaving 6 bases not matched to a gene. CDR1 is KGHDR, CDR2 SFDVKD, per germline. CDR3 length: 17 residues. The CDR3 nucleotides read TGTGCCACCAGTGATTTCCGTAGCGGGAGGGCCCCAGATACGCAGTATTTT. Encoded protein: CATSDFRSGRAPDTQYF.

This chain connects TRBV7-3 to TRBJ2-6; D may be TRBD1 or TRBD2 (5 bases each). The length of the CDR3 is 13 residues. Trimming cost V 4 bases and J 12 bases, with 13 bases left between them. Germline CDR1 is SGHTA and CDR2 is FQGTGA. CDR3 amino acids: CASSSGHAGVLTF. CDR3 bases: TGTGCCAGCAGCTCCGGACATGCGGGCGTCCTGACTTTC.

The J gene is TRBJ1-1, the V gene TRBV4-2, with D unclear. The V end lost 0 bases, the J end lost 3 bases, and 2 bases lay between the germline ends. The germline CDR1 and CDR2 sequences are LGHNA and YNFKEQ. The CDR3 runs 12 residues. The CDR3 region has the DNA TGTGCCAGCAGCCAAGAACACACTGAAGCTTTCTTT. Its protein product is CASSQEHTEAFF.

A single count supports this clonotype. The chain recombines TRBV12-3 or TRBV12-4 with TRBJ1-2, with 11 bases identical to TRBD1. This CDR3 comprises 17 residues. With V trimmed by 1 base and J by 3 bases, 7 bases remained unmatched. The CDR3 sequence: CASSLGYRTGGDYGYTF. The CDR3 DNA reads as TGTGCCAGCAGTTTAGGCTATAGGACAGGGGGCGACTATGGCTACACCTTC.

This clonotype was counted between two and nine times. V is TRBV15 and J is TRBJ2-7; D perhaps matches TRBD2 (6 bases). Between the trimmed V and J ends, which lost 0 bases and 1 base, there was a span of 13 bases. Germline assignment: CDR1 LNHNV and CDR2 YYDKDF (reference sequence). CDR3 size: 16 residues. CDR3: CATSRDEYGGSYEQYF. CDR3 in DNA: TGTGCCACCAGCAGAGATGAGTACGGGGGTTCCTACGAGCAGTACTTC.